These 14 T cell receptor beta chains were all obtained from the same sample, sequenced in a study of blood T cell repertoires in COVID-19. Clones were read by immunoSEQ multiplex PCR, and TCRdb kept only the in-frame ones, dropping some. The sample consists of approximately 98,000 clones, 71% of them appearing once. The sample taken for sequencing was peripheral blood. All receptors derive from a middle-aged woman with acute or convalescent COVID-19.

In the case of this clone: The junction and the germline gene differ at one end; a read error may be behind it. The chain combines TRBV7-9 with TRBJ1-2; D remains unclear. The CDR3 has 10 residues. Germline-derived CDR1 and CDR2 are SEHNR and FQNEAQ (reference sequence). The DNA for the CDR3 is TGTGCCAGCAGCTTAGATAAAGACTCCTTC. This sequence encodes CASSLDKDSF.

This clone was detected a few times. The chain carries TRBV5-1 and TRBJ2-5, with D possibly TRBD2 on 6 matching bases. Germline values: CDR1 SGHRS, CDR2 YFSETQ. The CDR3 is 15 residues long. V was shortened by 4 bases and J by 5 bases, with 18 bases between the two germline ends. The CDR3 DNA reads TGCGCCAGCAGCGTGGCGGGATCGTGGGAGGAGACCCAGTACTTC. Its translation is CASSVAGSWEETQYF.

Here the CDR3 reads CASSYSNQPQHF. The DNA of the CDR3 is TGTGCCAGTAGTTATAGCAATCAGCCCCAGCATTTT. This chain links TRBV19 with TRBJ1-5, with D unclear. CDR3 length: 12 amino acids. The germline V gene encodes CDR1 LNHDA and CDR2 SQIVND (reference sequence). V was clipped by 5 bases and J by 0 bases, with 2 bases between them. Based on the CDR3 plus reference TRBV19 and TRBJ1-5, the full variable domain is DGGITQSPKYLFRKEGQNVTLSCEQNLNHDAMYWYRQDPGQGLRLIYYSQIVNDFQKGDIAEGYSVSREKKESFPLTVTSAQKNPTAFYLCASSYSNQPQHFGDGTRLSIL.

V usage is TRBV7-2 and J usage is TRBJ1-5; possibly TRBD1 for D (5 bases). Germline V gene sequence: CDR1 SGHTA, CDR2 FQGNSA. CDR3 length equals 17 residues. The germline V and J ends were trimmed by 0 bases and 1 base, with 13 bases remaining between them. The CDR3 nucleotides read TGTGCCAGCAGCTTAGCCGTCCGGACATCGAGCAATCAGCCCCAGCATTTT. It translates to CASSLAVRTSSNQPQHF.

The chain links TRBV27 to TRBJ2-5; 11 bases line up with TRBD2. The trim removed 6 bases at V and 5 bases at J, leaving 8 bases unmatched. The CDR3 is 15 amino acids. Germline-derived CDR1 and CDR2 are MNHEY and SMNVEV (reference sequence). This CDR3 is CASSLSGGEWETQYF. CDR3 sequence (DNA): TGTGCCAGCAGCCTTAGCGGGGGGGAGTGGGAGACCCAGTACTTC.

This clone showed up just once. As DNA, the CDR3 is TGCGCCAGCAGCCGGGAGGCCAATGAGCAGTTCTTC. It codes for CASSREANEQFF. V gene TRBV10-2 combines with J gene TRBJ2-1; TRBD2 aligns across 7 bases. The CDR3 is made up of 12 amino acids. With 6 bases clipped from V and 6 bases from J, the junction kept 2 bases outside the gene matches. Germline V gene lookup returns CDR1 WSHSY and CDR2 SAAADI.

The rearrangement joins TRBV27 to TRBJ2-1; 8 positions match TRBD2. This CDR3 contains 14 residues. Unmatched junction bases numbered 6, after V lost 8 bases and J lost 3 bases. Per the germline V gene, CDR1 is MNHEY and CDR2 is SMNVEV (reference sequence). As DNA, the CDR3 is TGTGCCAGCTCGGGGGGGCGGTACTACAATGAGCAGTTCTTC. Protein: CASSGGRYYNEQFF.

V usage is TRBV10-3 and J usage is TRBJ2-2, with D tentatively TRBD1 (5 bases). Germline V lookup: CDR1 ENHRY, CDR2 SYGVKD. This CDR3 is built from 14 residues. Trimming stripped 5 bases from V and 4 bases from J, with 11 bases between. CDR3 sequence: CAISTDSVTGELFF. The CDR3 nucleotides read TGTGCCATCAGTACAGACAGCGTCACCGGGGAGCTGTTTTTT.

The rearrangement uses TRBV4-2 and TRBJ1-1; maybe TRBD1 (5 bases). The V gene's germline CDR1 is LGHNA and CDR2 YNFKEQ. CDR3 length: 14 residues. The V gene lost 5 bases and the J gene lost 7 bases, with 17 bases spanning the gap. This chain's CDR3 is CASSSDREYYEAFF. As DNA, the CDR3 is TGTGCCAGCAGCTCCGACAGAGAATATTATGAAGCTTTCTTT.

This chain joins TRBV5-1 and TRBJ2-2; D possibly corresponds to TRBD1 (5 bases). The CDR3 length is 14 residues. V lost 3 bases and J lost 1, with 7 bases in between. Per germline, CDR1 SGHRS and CDR2 YFSETQ. The CDR3 spells CASSSQGNTGELFF. The CDR3 coding sequence is TGCGCCAGCAGCTCTCAGGGGAACACCGGGGAGCTGTTTTTT.

The V and J genes are TRBV29-1 and TRBJ1-2; possible D gene TRBD1, 6 bases. The CDR3 contains 15 residues. Germline values: CDR1 SQVTM, CDR2 ANQGSEA. The V end lost 6 bases, the J end lost 5 bases, and 22 bases lay between the germline ends. DNA for the CDR3: TGCAGCGTCGAGGGTCGACAGGCGGCTGGGTATGGCTACACCTTC. Its translation: CSVEGRQAAGYGYTF.

V usage is TRBV27 and J usage is TRBJ2-5, with D maybe TRBD1 (6 bases). The V gene's germline CDR1 is MNHEY and CDR2 SMNVEV (reference sequence). This CDR3 has 14 amino acids. Trimming stripped 3 bases from V and 5 bases from J, with 13 bases between. In DNA, the CDR3 is TGTGCCAGCAGTTTCCAGGGGAACATGGAGACCCAGTACTTC. The encoded protein is CASSFQGNMETQYF.

V and J are TRBV7-8 and TRBJ1-4; the match to TRBD1 covers 8 bases. The CDR3 runs to 15 residues. Germline values: CDR1 SGHVS, CDR2 FQNEAQ. V shed 2 bases and J 8 bases; nucleotides not matched to a gene: 7. CDR3 amino acids: CASSLWSGGGEKLFF. CDR3 nucleotide sequence: TGTGCCAGCAGCTTATGGTCAGGGGGCGGGGAAAAACTGTTTTTT.

V is TRBV6-5 and J is TRBJ1-1; tentative D call: TRBD1 (6 bases). V was trimmed by 7 bases and J by 0 bases, leaving 12 bases between them. The CDR3 is 14 residues long. CDR1 is MNHEY, CDR2 SVGAGI, per germline. The DNA of the CDR3 is TGTGCCAGCACCCGACAGGAGATGAACACTGAAGCTTTCTTT. This gives the protein CASTRQEMNTEAFF.